This T cell receptor (beta chain) was profiled in a study of OX40 agonist ivuxolimab in advanced cancers. About this clone: Its target is unknown.

This CDR3 region has 15 residues. CDR1 and CDR2 from the germline V gene are SGHNT and YENEEA. Germline trimming cut 5 bases from V and 0 bases from J; bases unmatched to any gene: 6. Only in-frame clones appear in the TCRdb table, and some are missing; sequencing was by immunoSEQ multiplex PCR. This table holds roughly 80,000 clones, roughly 83% found once. Study conclusions and caveats: Partly responding patients at 0.1-3.0 mg/kg showed some of the smallest clonal expansion. The antigens recognized by the expanded peripheral T cells, that is their antigen specificity, were not determined.

This specimen consisted of CD4+ or CD8+ T cells sorted from blood, obtained in a trial of the OX40 agonist ivuxolimab. This chain joins TRBV11-3 and TRBJ2-5; the match to TRBD1 covers 7 bases. The receptor's source is an adult with an advanced solid tumor such as melanoma, head and neck, liver or kidney cancer. The CDR3 coding sequence is TGTGCCAGCAGCGTCAGGGGGAATAACCAAGAGACCCAGTACTTC. Residues: CASSVRGNNQETQYF. The full variable domain, completed using reference TRBV11-3 and TRBJ2-5, is EAGVVQSPRYKIIEKKQPVAFWCNPISGHNTLYWYLQNLGQGPELLIRYENEEAVDDSQLPKDRFSAERLKGVDSTLKIQPAELGDSAVYLCASSVRGNNQETQYFGPGTRLLVL.